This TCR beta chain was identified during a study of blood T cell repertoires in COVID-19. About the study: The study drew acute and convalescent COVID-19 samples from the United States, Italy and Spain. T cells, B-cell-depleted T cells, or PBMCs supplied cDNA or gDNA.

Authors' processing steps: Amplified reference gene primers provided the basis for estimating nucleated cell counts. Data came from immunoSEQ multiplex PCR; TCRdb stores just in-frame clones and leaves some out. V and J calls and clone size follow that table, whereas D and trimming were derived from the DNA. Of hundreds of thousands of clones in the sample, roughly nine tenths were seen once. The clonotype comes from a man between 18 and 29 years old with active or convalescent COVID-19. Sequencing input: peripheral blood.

CDR3 bases: TGTGCCAGCAGCTCATTCGCGGAGTATCAGCCCCAGCATTTT. Encoded protein: CASSSFAEYQPQHF. The chain recombines TRBV5-6 with TRBJ1-5; no firm D call. The V end was cut by 3 bases, the J end by 5 bases, with 12 bases between. Germline CDR1 and CDR2: SGHDT and YYEEEE. There are 14 residues in the CDR3. The entire variable domain, with the rest obtained from reference TRBV5-6 and TRBJ1-5, is as follows: DAGVTQSPTHLIKTRGQQVTLRCSPKSGHDTVSWYQQALGQGPQFIFQYYEEEERQRGNFPDRFSGHQFPNYSSELNVNALLLGDSALYLCASSSFAEYQPQHFGDGTRLSIL.